The sequence of this T cell receptor beta chain was determined in a study of T cells expressing NK-cell markers. The wider study: Sequencing covered eight donors, seven HCMV-seropositive and one seronegative.

TCRdb re-called the 5' RACE reads and shows each CDR3 protein once, DNA omitted. The sample table sets out around 260,000 distinct CDR3 sequences. Note on this clonotype: What it binds is unknown.

This CDR3 spans 14 amino acids. The study's findings and limits: More than 5 donors showed dominant NKG2C+ clonotypes comprising about 1.0-7.5% of their CD8+ T cells.

V is TRBV12-3 or TRBV12-4 and J is TRBJ1-4; TCRdb returns TRBD1, unconfirmable since there is no DNA. Material for sequencing was blood T cells: a sorted CD56 or NKG2C T cell subset, CD4+ or CD8+ T cells, or bulk PBMC T cells (not recorded which). This receptor was identified in a woman aged 18 to 75 in good health. The CDR3 reads CASSPGPINEKLFF.